These 32 T cell receptor beta chains came from one sample sequenced in a study of control samples from healthy donors and cancer patients. Sequencing used immunoSEQ multiplex PCR; TCRdb keeps in-frame clones, though not all of them. The data show 400,000 to 450,000 clones, around 90% seen once. Input material: PBMCs. The receptor source for this set is a man aged 35-49 years with head and neck cancer.

In this sample, this clone turned up once. The chain joins TRBV28 to TRBJ1-2; D is ambiguous. Germline CDR1 reads MDHEN; CDR2 reads SYDVKM. The CDR3 runs to 13 residues. Deletions cut 7 bases from V and 7 bases from J, with 16 bases between. CDR3 region: CASTPWQAGGYTF. In DNA, the CDR3 is TGTGCCAGCACCCCGTGGCAGGCTGGTGGCTACACCTTC.

This chain uses TRBV28 with TRBJ1-4; 7 nucleotides line up with TRBD1. The CDR3 runs 18 residues. The germline V gene has CDR1 MDHEN and CDR2 SYDVKM. With V trimmed by 3 bases and J by 0 bases, 10 bases remained unmatched. CDR3 nucleotide sequence: TGTGCCAGCAGTTTCGTACCAGGGGGTTCGGCAACTAATGAAAAACTGTTTTTT. Encoded protein: CASSFVPGGSATNEKLFF.

J is TRBJ2-4 and V is TRBV5-4; perhaps TRBD1 as D (5 bases). CDR1 is SGHNT, CDR2 YYREEE, per germline (reference sequence). This CDR3 has 14 residues. Trimming removed 2 bases from V and 5 bases from J, with 11 bases in between. In DNA form, the CDR3 reads TGTGCCAGCAGCTTTGGGGCCAGCCAAAACATTCAGTACTTC. Translated: CASSFGASQNIQYF.

The chain employs TRBV5-5 and TRBJ1-5; D unclear. The V gene lost 6 bases and the J gene lost 0 bases, with 13 bases spanning the gap. Looked up from germline, CDR1 is SGHKS and CDR2 is YYEKEE (reference sequence). The CDR3 is made up of 15 amino acids. CDR3 residues: CASKSEPRSNQPQHF. DNA for the CDR3: TGTGCCAGCAAAAGCGAGCCCCGTAGCAATCAGCCCCAGCATTTT.

The V and J genes are TRBV11-3 and TRBJ2-1, with 7 bases aligning to TRBD1. CDR1 is SGHNT and CDR2 is YENEEA in the germline V gene. The V and J ends lost 4 bases and 5 bases, in that order; junction bases with no gene match: 11. The CDR3 length is 16 residues. CDR3 residues: CASSSWVPGQNNEQFF. For the CDR3, the DNA is TGTGCCAGCAGCTCTTGGGTACCGGGACAGAACAATGAGCAGTTCTTC. Filled out from reference TRBV11-3 and TRBJ2-1, the complete variable domain reads EAGVVQSPRYKIIEKKQPVAFWCNPISGHNTLYWYLQNLGQGPELLIRYENEEAVDDSQLPKDRFSAERLKGVDSTLKIQPAELGDSAVYLCASSSWVPGQNNEQFFGPGTRLTVL.

This chain's CDR3 is CASSQEWLAGTDTQYF. CDR3 coding DNA: TGTGCCAGCAGCCAAGAGTGGCTAGCGGGCACAGATACGCAGTATTTT. This sequence joins TRBV3-1 (or the pseudogene TRBV3-2) and TRBJ2-3; 7 bases align to TRBD2. The CDR3 extends over 16 amino acids. Germline V gene lookup returns CDR1 LGHDT and CDR2 YNNKEL (reference sequence). With V trimmed by 0 bases and J by 1 base, 4 bases remained unmatched.

This rearrangement joins TRBV4-3 to TRBJ2-1, with D hard to call. Germline V gene data show CDR1 as LGHNA and CDR2 as YSLEER. This CDR3 contains 14 residues. V lost 0 bases and J 10 bases, leaving 13 bases between the germline ends. The CDR3 reads CASSQDMVRTEQFF. The CDR3, as DNA: TGCGCCAGCAGCCAAGATATGGTCCGGACCGAGCAGTTCTTC.

This clone was counted between two and nine times. CDR3: CASSFGLAGVTSGELFF. The CDR3 coding sequence is TGTGCCAGCAGCTTCGGACTAGCGGGAGTTACCTCCGGGGAGCTGTTTTTT. The chain carries TRBV5-6 and TRBJ2-2, with TRBD2 identical over 13 bases. Germline V gene data show CDR1 as SGHDT and CDR2 as YYEEEE. The J segment lost 6 bases and the V segment lost 2 bases, leaving 7 bases of the junction unmatched. CDR3 length: 17 amino acids.

The gene calls are TRBV5-1 and TRBJ2-3; 8 bases map to TRBD2. Looked up from germline, CDR1 is SGHRS and CDR2 is YFSETQ. CDR3 length: 13 residues. The ends lost 4 bases at V and 3 bases at J; junction bases unmatched: 1. This CDR3 reads CASSERETDTQYF. In nucleotides, the CDR3 is TGCGCCAGCAGCGAGCGGGAGACAGATACGCAGTATTTT.

V is TRBV7-2 and J is TRBJ2-7, with no clear D. Trimming stripped 1 base from V and 2 bases from J, with 15 bases between. CDR3 length equals 16 residues. Germline CDR1 and CDR2: SGHTA and FQGNSA. CDR3 in amino acids: CASSLVSGGGTYEQYF. CDR3 DNA: TGTGCCAGCAGCTTAGTCTCAGGTGGCGGAACCTACGAGCAGTACTTC.

This chain uses TRBV6-5 with TRBJ2-3; 9 bases align to TRBD1. The CDR3 runs 14 residues. Germline V gene data show CDR1 as MNHEY and CDR2 as SVGAGI. V lost 6 bases, J lost 4 bases, and 5 bases stayed unmatched. The CDR3 nucleotides are TGTGCCAGCAGAACCCGGACAGGGGCAGATACGCAGTATTTT. It codes for CASRTRTGADTQYF.

This chain connects TRBV6-5 to TRBJ2-7, with TRBD2 matching 8 bases. Unmatched junction bases numbered 4, after V lost 2 bases and J lost 4 bases. Germline-derived CDR1 and CDR2 are MNHEY and SVGAGI. This CDR3 is 14 amino acids long. CDR3 DNA sequence: TGTGCCAGCAGTTACGGCGGGGGGCCGTACGAGCAGTACTTC. Amino acid sequence: CASSYGGGPYEQYF.

The V gene is TRBV19, the J gene TRBJ1-1; 7 nucleotides match TRBD1. V trimming: 10 bases; J trimming: 3 bases; junction bases outside the gene matches: 17. The CDR3 totals 16 residues. CDR1 is LNHDA and CDR2 is SQIVND in the germline V gene (reference sequence). CDR3 amino acids: CATTAWAQGGYTEAFF. The CDR3, as DNA: TGTGCCACTACCGCATGGGCCCAGGGGGGATACACTGAAGCTTTCTTT.

This sequence joins TRBV11-2 and TRBJ1-1; perhaps TRBD1 as D (5 bases). The V end lost 8 bases, the J end lost 4 bases, and 17 bases lay between the germline ends. CDR1 SGHAT and CDR2 FQNNGV come from the germline V gene. This CDR3 region has 14 residues. CDR3 loop: CASFPGTGSTEAFF. The DNA for the CDR3 is TGTGCCAGCTTCCCGGGGACGGGGAGCACTGAAGCTTTCTTT.

The chain recombines TRBV7-2 with TRBJ1-1, with TRBD1 as a possible D gene (5 bases). CDR1 and CDR2 (germline): SGHTA, FQGNSA. This CDR3 is 13 amino acids long. V was trimmed by 1 base and J by 10 bases, leaving 13 bases between them. CDR3 region: CASSLEEGSRAFF. The CDR3 bases are TGTGCCAGCAGCTTAGAGGAGGGGTCCAGAGCTTTCTTT.

The chain couples TRBV19 to TRBJ1-6; D possibly corresponds to TRBD1 (6 bases). Trimming removed 10 bases from V and 7 bases from J, with 17 bases in between. CDR3 length: 14 amino acids. Germline loops: CDR1 LNHDA, CDR2 SQIVND (reference sequence). This CDR3 is CATNPQGINSPLHF. The DNA of the CDR3 is TGTGCCACCAATCCCCAGGGGATCAATTCACCCCTCCACTTT.

J is TRBJ1-1 and V is TRBV27, with D uncertain. In germline, CDR1 is MNHEY, CDR2 SMNVEV (reference sequence). The ends were cut back, 10 bases at V and 7 bases at J, with 16 bases in the middle. CDR3 size: 12 residues. In DNA, the CDR3 is TGTGCCACCTTCGCGAAATTCGATGAAGCTTTCTTT. It is translated as CATFAKFDEAFF.

The chain joins TRBV15 to TRBJ2-7, with 10 bases identical to TRBD2. The CDR3 sequence is 15 residues long. J lost 2 bases, V lost 0 bases, and 1 base had no gene match. Germline assignment: CDR1 LNHNV and CDR2 YYDKDF (reference sequence). As DNA, the CDR3 is TGTGCCACCAGCAGAGAAGCGGGGGGGCCCTACGAGCAGTACTTC. Its translation: CATSREAGGPYEQYF.

This sequence joins TRBV5-6 and TRBJ1-2, with D maybe TRBD1 (6 bases). Germline values: CDR1 SGHDT, CDR2 YYEEEE. This CDR3 contains 13 residues. V dropped 0 bases and J dropped 5 bases, with 8 bases sitting between them. CDR3 DNA sequence: TGTGCCAGCAGCTTGGCCAGGGGATATGGCTACACCTTC. This codes for CASSLARGYGYTF.

In its sample, this clone was seen once. The rearrangement uses TRBV5-6 and TRBJ2-2; D gene uncertain. Trimming shortened V by 2 bases and J by 3 bases, and 14 bases separated the two germline ends. The germline V gene encodes CDR1 SGHDT and CDR2 YYEEEE. The length of the CDR3 is 16 residues. In DNA form, the CDR3 reads TGTGCCAGCAGCTTTCCACAATCCGCGGACACCGGGGAGCTGTTTTTT. As protein: CASSFPQSADTGELFF.

This sequence joins TRBV19 and TRBJ1-5; D unclear. Trimming took off 3 bases at V and 4 bases at J, with 4 bases between the two ends. This CDR3 is 12 amino acids long. Germline CDR1 and CDR2: LNHDA and SQIVND (reference sequence). The chain's CDR3 is CASSILNQPQHF. CDR3 coding DNA: TGTGCCAGTAGTATTTTGAATCAGCCCCAGCATTTT.

The rearrangement links TRBV11-3 to TRBJ2-2; D possibly matches TRBD1 or TRBD2 (6 bases each). CDR1 is SGHNT and CDR2 is YENEEA in the germline V gene. The CDR3 loop spans 17 amino acids. V gave up 6 bases and J gave up 4 bases, with 21 bases separating them. CDR3 coding DNA: TGTGCCAGCAGAGAGGGGGGCAGGTCCCGGGGCACCGGGGAGCTGTTTTTT. This translates into CASREGGRSRGTGELFF. The complete variable domain, with remaining parts taken from reference TRBV11-3 and TRBJ2-2, reads EAGVVQSPRYKIIEKKQPVAFWCNPISGHNTLYWYLQNLGQGPELLIRYENEEAVDDSQLPKDRFSAERLKGVDSTLKIQPAELGDSAVYLCASREGGRSRGTGELFFGEGSRLTVL.

The table lists this clone with a few counts. The V call is TRBV9, the J call TRBJ1-2; a weak D match, TRBD1 (6 bases). CDR3 size: 14 residues. Trimming cost V 3 bases and J 2 bases, with 11 bases left between them. Germline CDR1 reads SGDLS; CDR2 reads YYNGEE. CDR3 in amino acids: CASSADRTNYGYTF. CDR3 in DNA: TGTGCCAGCAGCGCCGACAGGACGAACTATGGCTACACCTTC.

The CDR3 is CASRTSRTVNTEAFF. DNA of the CDR3: TGTGCCAGCAGGACCTCCCGAACCGTGAACACTGAAGCTTTCTTT. The J gene is TRBJ1-1, the V gene TRBV28; D gene uncertain. CDR1 is MDHEN, CDR2 SYDVKM, per germline. V was cut by 6 bases and J by 0 bases, with 14 bases left in between. This CDR3 is built from 15 residues.

The chain recombines TRBV19 with TRBJ2-6; 9 bases are a match to TRBD1. Per the germline V gene, CDR1 is LNHDA and CDR2 is SQIVND (reference sequence). The junction had 8 bases not matched to a gene; V was cut back by 5 bases and J by 3 bases. This CDR3 spans 17 amino acids. CDR3 residues: CASSFPQGAGGANVLTF. The DNA of the CDR3 is TGTGCCAGTAGTTTCCCACAGGGGGCAGGTGGGGCCAACGTCCTGACTTTC.

The chain carries TRBV27 and TRBJ2-1; D remains unclear. V was trimmed by 5 bases and J by 4 bases, leaving 9 bases between them. This CDR3 has 13 residues. Germline CDR1 and CDR2: MNHEY and SMNVEV (reference sequence). The CDR3 loop reads CASSPRVYNEQFF. CDR3 DNA: TGTGCCAGCAGTCCTCGTGTGTACAATGAGCAGTTCTTC.

This clone was recorded only once. The chain has TRBV18 and TRBJ1-2; D is unclear. Trimming removed 5 bases at V and 4 bases at J, with 11 bases between. The germline V gene has CDR1 KGHSH and CDR2 LQKENI. The CDR3 runs 13 residues. The CDR3 DNA reads as TGTGCCAGCTCAAATCCGGTTGGCTATGGCTACACCTTC. Translated: CASSNPVGYGYTF. Based on the CDR3 plus reference TRBV18 and TRBJ1-2, the full variable domain is NAGVMQNPRHLVRRRGQEARLRCSPMKGHSHVYWYRQLPEEGLKFMVYLQKENIIDESGMPKERFSAEFPKEGPSILRIQQVVRGDSAAYFCASSNPVGYGYTFGSGTRLTVV.

The chain uses TRBV4-1 and TRBJ2-3; perhaps TRBD2 as D (7 bases). The CDR3 spans 17 residues. With 3 bases removed from V and 3 bases from J, the gap between germline ends came to 19 bases. Germline CDR1 reads MGHRA; CDR2 reads YSYEKL. CDR3 loop: CASSHILGGLSTDTQYF. In DNA form, the CDR3 reads TGCGCCAGCAGCCATATCTTGGGGGGGCTTTCGACAGATACGCAGTATTTT.

The chain joins TRBV2 to TRBJ1-5; 7 bases line up with TRBD1. Germline CDR1 and CDR2: SNHLY and FYNNEI. The CDR3 is 13 residues long. With V trimmed by 6 bases and J by 8 bases, 7 bases remained unmatched. The CDR3: CASREQGREPQHF. CDR3 bases: TGTGCCAGCAGGGAACAGGGGAGGGAGCCCCAGCATTTT. Filled out from reference TRBV2 and TRBJ1-5, the complete variable domain reads EPEVTQTPSHQVTQMGQEVILRCVPISNHLYFYWYRQILGQKVEFLVSFYNNEISEKSEIFDDQFSVERPDGSNFTLKIRSTKLEDSAMYFCASREQGREPQHFGDGTRLSIL.

The rearrangement links TRBV18 to TRBJ2-2; D not resolved. V lost 2 bases and J lost 8, with 12 bases in between. This CDR3 is built from 14 residues. CDR1 is KGHSH and CDR2 is LQKENI in the germline V gene. The CDR3 region has the DNA TGTGCCAGCTCACCAACCAGTTCGACAGGGGAGCTGTTTTTT. Translating gives CASSPTSSTGELFF.

This clone is a singleton in its sample. This chain uses TRBV3-1 (or the pseudogene TRBV3-2) with TRBJ2-1; D gene uncertain. The V end was cut by 3 bases, the J end by 0 bases, with 9 bases between. CDR3 length equals 15 residues. The germline CDR1 and CDR2 sequences are LGHDT and YNNKEL (reference sequence). This CDR3 is CASSHWVVSYNEQFF. The CDR3, as DNA: TGTGCCAGCAGCCACTGGGTTGTCTCCTACAATGAGCAGTTCTTC.

The V and J genes are TRBV5-1 and TRBJ2-1; 10 bases agree with TRBD2. Germline V CDR1 and CDR2: SGHRS, YFSETQ. The CDR3 contains 14 residues. After removal of 4 bases from V and 6 bases from J, the junction contained 4 bases not matched to a gene. CDR3 in amino acids: CASSPRTSGNEQFF. The CDR3 nucleotides read TGCGCCAGCAGCCCCAGGACTAGCGGCAATGAGCAGTTCTTC.